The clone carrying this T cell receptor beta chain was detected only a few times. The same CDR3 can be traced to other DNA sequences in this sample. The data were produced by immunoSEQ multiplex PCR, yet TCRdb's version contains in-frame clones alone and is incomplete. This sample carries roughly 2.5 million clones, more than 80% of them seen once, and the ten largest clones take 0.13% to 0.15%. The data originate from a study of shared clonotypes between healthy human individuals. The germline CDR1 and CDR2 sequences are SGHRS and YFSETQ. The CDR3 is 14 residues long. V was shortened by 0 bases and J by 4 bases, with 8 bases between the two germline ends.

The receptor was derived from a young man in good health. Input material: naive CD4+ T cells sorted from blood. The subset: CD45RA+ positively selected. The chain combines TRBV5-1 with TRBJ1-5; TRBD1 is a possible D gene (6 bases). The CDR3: CASSLEGGNQPQHF. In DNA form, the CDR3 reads TGCGCCAGCAGCTTGGAGGGGGGAAATCAGCCCCAGCATTTT.